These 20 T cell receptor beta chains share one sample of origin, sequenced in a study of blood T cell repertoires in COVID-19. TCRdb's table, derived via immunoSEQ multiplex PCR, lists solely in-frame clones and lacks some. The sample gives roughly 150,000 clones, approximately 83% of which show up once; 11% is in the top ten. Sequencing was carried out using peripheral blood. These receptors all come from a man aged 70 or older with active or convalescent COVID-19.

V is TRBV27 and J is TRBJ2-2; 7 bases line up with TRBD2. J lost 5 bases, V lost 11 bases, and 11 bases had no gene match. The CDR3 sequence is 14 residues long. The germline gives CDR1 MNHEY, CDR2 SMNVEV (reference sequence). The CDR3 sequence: CAAGWGRGTGELFF. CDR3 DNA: TGTGCCGCGGGCTGGGGGAGGGGAACCGGGGAGCTGTTTTTT.

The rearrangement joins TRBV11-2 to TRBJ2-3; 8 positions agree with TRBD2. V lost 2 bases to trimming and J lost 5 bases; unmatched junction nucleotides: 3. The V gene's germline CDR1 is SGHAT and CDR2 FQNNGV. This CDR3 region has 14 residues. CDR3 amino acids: CASSLTSGGDTQYF. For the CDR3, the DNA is TGTGCCAGCAGCTTAACTAGCGGCGGAGATACGCAGTATTTT.

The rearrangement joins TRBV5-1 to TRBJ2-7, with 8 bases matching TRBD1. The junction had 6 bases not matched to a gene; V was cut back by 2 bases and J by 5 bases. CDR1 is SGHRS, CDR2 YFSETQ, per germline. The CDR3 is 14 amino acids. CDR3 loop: CASSFETGVHEQYF. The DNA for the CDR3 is TGCGCCAGCAGCTTCGAGACAGGGGTTCACGAGCAGTACTTC.

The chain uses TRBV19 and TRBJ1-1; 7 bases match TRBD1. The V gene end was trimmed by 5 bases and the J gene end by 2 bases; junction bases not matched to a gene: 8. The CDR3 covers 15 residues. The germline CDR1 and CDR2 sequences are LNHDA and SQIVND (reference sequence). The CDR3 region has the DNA TGTGCCAGTAGTCTAAACAGGGGCTCTAACACTGAAGCTTTCTTT. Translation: CASSLNRGSNTEAFF.

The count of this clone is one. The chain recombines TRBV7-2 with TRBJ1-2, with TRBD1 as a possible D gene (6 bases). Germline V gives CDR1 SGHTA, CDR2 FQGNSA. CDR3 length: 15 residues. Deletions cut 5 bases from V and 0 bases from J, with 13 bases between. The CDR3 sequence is CASSHGQPANYGYTF. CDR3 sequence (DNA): TGTGCCAGCAGCCATGGACAGCCAGCTAACTATGGCTACACCTTC. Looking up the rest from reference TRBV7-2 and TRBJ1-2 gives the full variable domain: GAGVSQSPSNKVTEKGKDVELRCDPISGHTALYWYRQSLGQGLEFLIYFQGNSAPDKSGLPSDRFSAERTGGSVSTLTIQRTQQEDSAVYLCASSHGQPANYGYTFGSGTRLTVV.

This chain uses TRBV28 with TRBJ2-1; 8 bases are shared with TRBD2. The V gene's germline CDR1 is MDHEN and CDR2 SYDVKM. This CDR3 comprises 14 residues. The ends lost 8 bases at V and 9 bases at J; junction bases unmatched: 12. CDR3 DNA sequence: TGTGCCAGCCTATCCCGGGAGGGGCTCGCTGAGCAGTTCTTC. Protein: CASLSREGLAEQFF.

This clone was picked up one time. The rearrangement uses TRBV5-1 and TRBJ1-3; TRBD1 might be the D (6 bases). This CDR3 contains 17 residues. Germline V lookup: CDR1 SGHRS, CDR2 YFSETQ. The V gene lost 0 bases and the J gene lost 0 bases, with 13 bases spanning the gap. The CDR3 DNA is TGCGCCAGCAGCTTGGGACAGGCCCCTTTCTCTGGAAACACCATATATTTT. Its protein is CASSLGQAPFSGNTIYF.

This CDR3 is CAVITGTSGSGYNEQFF. CDR3 nucleotide sequence: TGTGCTGTGATAACCGGGACTAGCGGGAGTGGGTACAATGAGCAGTTCTTC. The chain employs TRBV28 and TRBJ2-1; 14 bases line up with TRBD2. CDR1 and CDR2 from the germline V gene are MDHEN and SYDVKM. This CDR3 has 17 amino acids.

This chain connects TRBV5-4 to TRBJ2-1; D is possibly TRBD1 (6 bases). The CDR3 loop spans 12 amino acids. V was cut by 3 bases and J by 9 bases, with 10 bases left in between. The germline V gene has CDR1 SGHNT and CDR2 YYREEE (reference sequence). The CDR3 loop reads CASSSQGREQFF. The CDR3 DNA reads TGTGCCAGCAGCTCACAGGGCCGTGAGCAGTTCTTC. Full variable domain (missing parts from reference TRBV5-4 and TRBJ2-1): ETGVTQSPTHLIKTRGQQVTLRCSSQSGHNTVSWYQQALGQGPQFIFQYYREEENGRGNFPPRFSGLQFPNYSSELNVNALELDDSALYLCASSSQGREQFFGPGTRLTVL.

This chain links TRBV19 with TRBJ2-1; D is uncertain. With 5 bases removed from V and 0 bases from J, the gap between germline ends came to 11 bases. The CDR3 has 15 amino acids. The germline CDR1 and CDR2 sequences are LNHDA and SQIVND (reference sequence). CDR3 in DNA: TGTGCCAGTAGTTTCGACCGGAGCTCCTACAATGAGCAGTTCTTC. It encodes CASSFDRSSYNEQFF.

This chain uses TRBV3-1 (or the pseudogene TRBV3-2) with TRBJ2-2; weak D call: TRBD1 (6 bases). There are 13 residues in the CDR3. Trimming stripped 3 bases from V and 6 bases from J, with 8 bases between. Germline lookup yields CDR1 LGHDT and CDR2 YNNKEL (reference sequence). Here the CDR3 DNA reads TGTGCCAGCAGCCAGAGGGGGTCCGGGGAGCTGTTTTTT. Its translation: CASSQRGSGELFF.

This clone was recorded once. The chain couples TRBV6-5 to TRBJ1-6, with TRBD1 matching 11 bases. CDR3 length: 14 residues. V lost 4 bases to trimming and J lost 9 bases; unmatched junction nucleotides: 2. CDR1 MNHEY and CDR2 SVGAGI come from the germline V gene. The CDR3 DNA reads TGTGCCAGCAGTTCGGGACAGGGGGGTTCACCCCTCCACTTT. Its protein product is CASSSGQGGSPLHF.

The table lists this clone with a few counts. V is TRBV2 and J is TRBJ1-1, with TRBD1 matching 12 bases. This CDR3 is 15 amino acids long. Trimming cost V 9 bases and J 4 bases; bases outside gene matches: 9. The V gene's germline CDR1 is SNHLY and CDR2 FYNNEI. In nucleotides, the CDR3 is TGTGCCAGATCCGGGACAGGGGGCTCGGGCACTGAAGCTTTCTTT. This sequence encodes CARSGTGGSGTEAFF.

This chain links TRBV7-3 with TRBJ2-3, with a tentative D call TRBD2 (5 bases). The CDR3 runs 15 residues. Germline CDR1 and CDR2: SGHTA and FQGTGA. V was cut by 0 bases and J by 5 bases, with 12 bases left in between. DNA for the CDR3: TGTGCCAGCAGCTTAACCCGCGACTATCTAGATACGCAGTATTTT. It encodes CASSLTRDYLDTQYF.

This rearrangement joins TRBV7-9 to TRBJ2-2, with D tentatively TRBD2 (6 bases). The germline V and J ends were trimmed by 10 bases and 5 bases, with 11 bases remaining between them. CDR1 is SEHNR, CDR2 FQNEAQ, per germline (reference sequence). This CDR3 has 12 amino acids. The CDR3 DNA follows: TGTGCCAATCATAGCGGTACCGGGGAGCTGTTTTTT. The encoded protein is CANHSGTGELFF.

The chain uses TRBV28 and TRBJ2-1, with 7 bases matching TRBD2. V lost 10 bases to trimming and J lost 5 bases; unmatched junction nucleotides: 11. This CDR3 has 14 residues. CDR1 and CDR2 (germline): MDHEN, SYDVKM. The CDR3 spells CATLVGGVHNEQFF. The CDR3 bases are TGTGCCACCCTAGTGGGAGGGGTCCACAATGAGCAGTTCTTC.

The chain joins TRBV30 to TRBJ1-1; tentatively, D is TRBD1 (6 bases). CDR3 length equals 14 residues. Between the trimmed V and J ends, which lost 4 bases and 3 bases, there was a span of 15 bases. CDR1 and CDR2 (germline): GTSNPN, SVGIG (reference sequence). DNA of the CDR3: TGTGCCTGGAATAGGGGGGAGGGGGACACTGAAGCTTTCTTT. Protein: CAWNRGEGDTEAFF.

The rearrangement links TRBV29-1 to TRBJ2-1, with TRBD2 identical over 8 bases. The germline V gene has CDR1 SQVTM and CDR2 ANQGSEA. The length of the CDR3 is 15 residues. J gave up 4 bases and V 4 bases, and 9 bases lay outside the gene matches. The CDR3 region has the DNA TGCAGCGTTGTTTTCGCGGGACTAGATTACAATGAGCAGTTCTTC. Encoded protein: CSVVFAGLDYNEQFF.

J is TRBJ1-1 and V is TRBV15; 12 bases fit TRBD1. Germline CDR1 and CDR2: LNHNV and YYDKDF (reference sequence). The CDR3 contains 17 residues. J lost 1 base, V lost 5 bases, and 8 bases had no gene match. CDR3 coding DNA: TGTGCCACCAGCTATAGGGACAGGGGGCTTAGGAACACTGAAGCTTTCTTT. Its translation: CATSYRDRGLRNTEAFF.

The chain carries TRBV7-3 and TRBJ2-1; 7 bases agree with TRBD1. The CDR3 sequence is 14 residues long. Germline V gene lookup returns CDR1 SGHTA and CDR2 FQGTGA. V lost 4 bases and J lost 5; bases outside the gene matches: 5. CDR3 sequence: CASSSSGTDNEQFF. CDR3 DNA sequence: TGTGCCAGCAGCTCATCCGGGACAGACAATGAGCAGTTCTTC.